This entry describes one T cell receptor (beta chain). As yet, its antigen is unknown. The record originates from a study of cytomegalovirus exposure and HLA in healthy donors. Trimming cost V 1 base and J 4 bases; bases outside gene matches: 12. The germline V gene encodes CDR1 KGHSH and CDR2 LQKENI. The CDR3 extends over 18 amino acids. In the PCR, 60 Vbeta and 13 Jbeta primers were used. Original handling: As a later analysis found, there were 60 million to 90 million unique TCR beta chains, of which some 10 million were shared. The protocol was immunoSEQ multiplex PCR, while the TCRdb copy is restricted to in-frame clones and leaves out a portion. Clone size and the V and J calls come from that table; the DNA yielded D and trimming. The data contain some 120,000 clones, 72% of them singletons. Study observations and caveats: A later analysis linked a missense variant in DCLRE1C to the trimming of TCR beta V and J genes.

The source material was PBMCs. The TCR sequence derives from a man aged 25-40 years in good health and CMV-seronegative. The chain has TRBV18 and TRBJ1-4, with 7 bases lining up with TRBD1. The CDR3 DNA sequence: TGTGCCAGCTCACCACGTTTTCAGGCGACAGGGAATAATGAAAAACTGTTTTTT. Its protein product is CASSPRFQATGNNEKLFF.